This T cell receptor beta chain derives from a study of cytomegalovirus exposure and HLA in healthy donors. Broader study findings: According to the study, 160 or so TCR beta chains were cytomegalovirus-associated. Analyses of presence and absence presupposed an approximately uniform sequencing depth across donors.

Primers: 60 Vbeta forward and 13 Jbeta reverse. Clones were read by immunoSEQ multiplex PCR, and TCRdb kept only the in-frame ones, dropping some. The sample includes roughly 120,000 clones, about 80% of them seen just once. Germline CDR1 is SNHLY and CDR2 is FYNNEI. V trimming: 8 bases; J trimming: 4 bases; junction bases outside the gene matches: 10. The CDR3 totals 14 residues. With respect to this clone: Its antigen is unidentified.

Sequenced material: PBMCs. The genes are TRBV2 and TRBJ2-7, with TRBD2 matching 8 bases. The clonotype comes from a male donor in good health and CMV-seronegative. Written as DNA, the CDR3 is TGTGCCAGCGGGGTCCCGGGGGGGCTATACGAGCAGTACTTC. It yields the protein CASGVPGGLYEQYF. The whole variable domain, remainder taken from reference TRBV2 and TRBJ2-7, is EPEVTQTPSHQVTQMGQEVILRCVPISNHLYFYWYRQILGQKVEFLVSFYNNEISEKSEIFDDQFSVERPDGSNFTLKIRSTKLEDSAMYFCASGVPGGLYEQYFGPGTRLTVT.